The clone carrying this T cell receptor (beta chain) was recorded at least ten times. Its antigen is still unknown. This sample is drawn from a study of early T cells in non-severe SARS-CoV-2 infection. About the research overall: Bulk RNA from unsorted whole blood was sequenced; chains were unpaired.

This CDR3 contains 13 residues. Per the germline V gene, CDR1 is LGHDT and CDR2 is YNNKEL (reference sequence). The V and J ends lost 3 bases and 4 bases respectively, with 10 bases between them. Findings and limits, study-wide: Matches to VDJdb favored anti-spike CD8 responses and missed private and CD4 specificities.

Unique molecular identifiers (one per individual cDNA molecule) were attached. Via MiXCR, TCRdb re-called the 5' RACE reads, giving one row per CDR3 protein. Among tens of thousands of distinct CDR3 sequences listed, 9.5% to 15% were seen once. The receptor was derived from an adult who was a healthcare worker with PCR-confirmed SARS-CoV-2 infection or an uninfected control (not recorded which). Specimen: whole blood. V is TRBV3-1 and J is TRBJ2-7; D remains unclear. The CDR3 spells CASSHATEYEQYF. In DNA, the CDR3 is TGTGCCAGCAGCCACGCCACGGAGTACGAGCAGTACTTC.